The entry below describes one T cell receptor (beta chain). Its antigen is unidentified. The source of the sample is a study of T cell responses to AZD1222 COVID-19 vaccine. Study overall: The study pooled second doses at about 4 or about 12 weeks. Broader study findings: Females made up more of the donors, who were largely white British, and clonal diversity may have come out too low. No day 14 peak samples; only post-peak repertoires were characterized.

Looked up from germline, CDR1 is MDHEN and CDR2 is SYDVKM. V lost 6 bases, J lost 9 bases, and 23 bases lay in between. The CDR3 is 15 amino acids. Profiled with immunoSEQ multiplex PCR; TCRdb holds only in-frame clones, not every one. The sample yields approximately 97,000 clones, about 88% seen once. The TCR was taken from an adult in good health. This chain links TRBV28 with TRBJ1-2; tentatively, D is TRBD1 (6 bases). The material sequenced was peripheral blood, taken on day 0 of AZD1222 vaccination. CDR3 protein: CASRPGGQSAASYTF. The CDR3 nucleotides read TGTGCCAGCAGACCCGGAGGACAGTCCGCTGCTAGCTACACCTTC.